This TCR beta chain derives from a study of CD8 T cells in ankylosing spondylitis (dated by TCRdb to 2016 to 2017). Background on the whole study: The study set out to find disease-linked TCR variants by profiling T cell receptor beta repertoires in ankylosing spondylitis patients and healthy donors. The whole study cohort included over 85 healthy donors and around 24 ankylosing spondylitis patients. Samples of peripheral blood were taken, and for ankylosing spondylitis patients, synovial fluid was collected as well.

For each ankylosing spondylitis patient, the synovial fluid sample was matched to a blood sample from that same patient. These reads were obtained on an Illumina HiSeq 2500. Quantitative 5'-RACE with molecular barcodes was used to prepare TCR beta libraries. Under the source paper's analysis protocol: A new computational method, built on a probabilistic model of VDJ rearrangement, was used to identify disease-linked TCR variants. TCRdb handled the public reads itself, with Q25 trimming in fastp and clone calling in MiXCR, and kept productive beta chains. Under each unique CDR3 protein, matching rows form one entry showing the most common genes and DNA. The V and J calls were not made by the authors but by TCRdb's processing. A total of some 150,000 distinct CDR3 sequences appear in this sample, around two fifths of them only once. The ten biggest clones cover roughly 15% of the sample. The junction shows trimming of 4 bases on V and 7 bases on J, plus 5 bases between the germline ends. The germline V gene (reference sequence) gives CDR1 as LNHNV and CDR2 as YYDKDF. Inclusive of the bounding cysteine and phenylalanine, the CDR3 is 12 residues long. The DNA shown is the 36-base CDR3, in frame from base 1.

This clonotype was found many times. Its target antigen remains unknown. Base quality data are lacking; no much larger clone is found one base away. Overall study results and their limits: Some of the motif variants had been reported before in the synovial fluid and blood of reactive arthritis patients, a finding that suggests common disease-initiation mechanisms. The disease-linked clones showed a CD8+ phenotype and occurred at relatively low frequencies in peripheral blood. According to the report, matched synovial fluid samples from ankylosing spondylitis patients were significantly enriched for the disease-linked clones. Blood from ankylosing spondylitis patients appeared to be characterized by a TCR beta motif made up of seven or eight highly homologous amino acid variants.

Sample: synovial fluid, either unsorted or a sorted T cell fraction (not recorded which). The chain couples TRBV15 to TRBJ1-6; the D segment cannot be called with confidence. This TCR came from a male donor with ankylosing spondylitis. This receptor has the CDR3 CATSMENSPLHF. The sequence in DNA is TGTGCCACCAGCATGGAAAATTCACCCCTCCACTTT.